This T cell receptor (beta chain) originates from a study of T cell responses to AZD1222 COVID-19 vaccine. V was cut by 4 bases and J by 2 bases, with 12 bases left in between. The CDR3 is 15 residues long. Germline CDR1 reads SGDLS; CDR2 reads YYNGEE. Clones were read by immunoSEQ multiplex PCR, and TCRdb kept only the in-frame ones, dropping some. Of 130,000 or so clones in the sample, about 92% were seen once. About this clone itself: Its matching antigen is unknown.

Study-level results: Clonal diversity may have been underestimated, and the donors were mostly white British, with more females than males. Variant regions that are unmutated are reportedly the target of nearly half of spike-specific TCRs.

This clonotype was obtained from an adult in good health. This chain joins TRBV9 and TRBJ1-4, with D possibly TRBD1 on 6 matching bases. The specimen comprised peripheral blood, sampled on day 0 of MenACWY control vaccination. CDR3 region: CASSTRTGTNEKLFF. CDR3 DNA: TGTGCCAGCAGCACTCGCACAGGGACTAATGAAAAACTGTTTTTT. Filled out from reference TRBV9 and TRBJ1-4, the complete variable domain reads DSGVTQTPKHLITATGQRVTLRCSPRSGDLSVYWYQQSLDQGLQFLIQYYNGEERAKGNILERFSAQQFPDLHSELNLSSLELGDSALYFCASSTRTGTNEKLFFGSGTQLSVL.